The clone carrying this T cell receptor beta chain was detected once. The target antigen is unknown. Using a J-beta primer mix together with a sample-barcoded 5' primer, a second PCR was run for about 6 to 11 cycles. Each of the cDNA molecules was tagged by a template-switch adaptor with 12 random nucleotides. MiXCR, applied by TCRdb to the 5' RACE reads, yields one record per CDR3 protein. Of hundreds of thousands of distinct CDR3 sequences in the sample, roughly 52% were seen once. These data come from a study of blood T cells in healthy people across ages. General observations from the study: Those diversity estimates obtained from one million T cells were thought to be underestimates.

Germline-derived CDR1 and CDR2 are SGDLS and YYNGEE. Trimming cost V 4 bases and J 5 bases; bases outside gene matches: 6. The CDR3 length is 14 residues. The sample comprised blood. This chain joins TRBV9 and TRBJ2-1, with 7 bases fitting TRBD2. The clonotype was recovered from a man between 25 and 39 years old in good health. In DNA form, the CDR3 reads TGTGCCAGCAGCACATCGGGGGGAAACAATGAGCAGTTCTTC. It encodes CASSTSGGNNEQFF.